Listed below are T cell receptor beta chains from one sample, sequenced in a study of T cell responses to AZD1222 COVID-19 vaccine. Repertoires were generated with immunoSEQ multiplex PCR, while TCRdb's copy carries only in-frame clones and drops some. The sample has 200,000 to 250,000 clones; 85% to 95% are singletons. The material sequenced was peripheral blood, taken on day 0 of MenACWY control vaccination. These receptors came from an adult in good health. Both conserved end residues are part of each CDR3. The order of the fields is D gene, V gene, clone size, J gene, CDR3 protein, CDR3 DNA. D genes are given only for firm matches. Size values are once, few and many counts, or a class for expanded clones, and some rows have none.

>NA|TRBV19|NA|TRBJ1-3
CASRPGAAGNTIYF
TGTGCCAGTAGGCCAGGGGCGGCTGGAAACACCATATATTTT
>TRBD1|TRBV25-1|NA|TRBJ2-1
CASSRGGAGEQFF
TGTGCCAGCAGTCGAGGGGGCGCTGGTGAGCAGTTCTTC
>TRBD1|TRBV6-5|NA|TRBJ1-6
CASTPGGTGASPLHF
TGTGCCAGCACCCCCGGGGGGACAGGGGCTTCACCCCTCCACTTT
>TRBD1|TRBV18|NA|TRBJ1-6
CASSPQGDNSPLHF
TGTGCCAGCTCACCCCAGGGGGATAATTCACCCCTCCACTTT
>NA|TRBV11-2|once|TRBJ2-2
CASSLIVTGELFF
TGTGCCAGCAGCTTGATAGTGACCGGGGAGCTGTTTTTT
>TRBD2|TRBV7-9|NA|TRBJ2-5
CASSLGRGYQETQYF
TGTGCCAGCAGCTTAGGGCGGGGGTACCAAGAGACCCAGTACTTC
>TRBD2|TRBV5-4|NA|TRBJ2-7
CASSLRRLAGVSYEQYF
TGTGCCAGCAGCTTGCGAAGACTAGCGGGGGTGTCCTACGAGCAGTACTTC
>NA|TRBV11-3|once|TRBJ2-7
CASSLGARRDTRGKTYEQYF
TGTGCCAGCAGCCTGGGGGCCCGACGGGACACCCGAGGAAAAACCTACGAGCAGTACTTC
>TRBD1|TRBV6-5|once|TRBJ1-1
CASSLGGLNTEAFF
TGTGCCAGCAGTTTAGGGGGCTTGAACACTGAAGCTTTCTTT
>NA|TRBV12-5|NA|TRBJ1-6
CASGLGVGSPLHF
TGTGCTAGTGGTTTGGGGGTCGGCTCACCCCTCCACTTT
>NA|TRBV6-2/TRBV6-3|few|TRBJ1-1
CASSYRKGEAFF
TGTGCCAGCAGTTACCGAAAGGGTGAAGCTTTCTTT
>TRBD1|TRBV27|NA|TRBJ2-7
CASSWTGNEQYF
TGTGCCAGCAGTTGGACAGGGAACGAGCAGTACTTC
>TRBD2|TRBV7-9|NA|TRBJ2-1
CASRTGTRTHEQFF
TGTGCCAGCAGAACCGGGACTAGGACCCATGAGCAGTTCTTC
>TRBD1|TRBV5-1|NA|TRBJ1-2
CASSTGQVSYGYTF
TGCGCCAGCAGCACGGGACAGGTGTCCTATGGCTACACCTTC
>TRBD1|TRBV6-5|NA|TRBJ1-1
CASSRPSGGSTEAFF
TGTGCCAGCAGCCGGCCCTCAGGGGGATCGACTGAAGCTTTCTTT
>NA|TRBV12-3/TRBV12-4|NA|TRBJ2-3
CASRLTDTQYF
TGTGCCAGCAGACTCACAGATACGCAGTATTTT
>NA|TRBV18|NA|TRBJ1-1
CASSPTRGPEAFF
TGTGCCAGCTCACCAACGAGGGGTCCTGAAGCTTTCTTT
>NA|TRBV7-2|NA|TRBJ2-7
CASSLMQGSYEQYF
TGTGCCAGCAGCTTAATGCAGGGTTCCTACGAGCAGTACTTC
>TRBD1|TRBV3-1/TRBV3-2|NA|TRBJ1-4
CASSQRQGRANEKLFF
TGTGCCAGCAGCCAACGACAGGGGAGGGCTAATGAAAAACTGTTTTTT
>TRBD2|TRBV18|NA|TRBJ2-7
CASSPRSGGDPYEQYF
TGTGCCAGCTCACCACGCTCGGGGGGGGACCCCTACGAGCAGTACTTC
>NA|TRBV7-2|NA|TRBJ1-5
CASSARAEHQPQHF
TGTGCCAGCAGCGCCCGGGCAGAACATCAGCCCCAGCATTTT
>NA|TRBV7-9|NA|TRBJ1-5
CASSWADQPQHF
TGTGCCAGCAGCTGGGCAGATCAGCCCCAGCATTTT
>TRBD1|TRBV30|NA|TRBJ2-7
CAWSTEGTGAPYEQYF
TGTGCCTGGAGTACGGAAGGGACAGGGGCACCCTACGAGCAGTACTTC
>NA|TRBV21-1|NA|TRBJ1-4
CARTSAATNEKLFF
TGTGCCAGGACCTCGGCTGCAACTAATGAAAAACTGTTTTTT
>TRBD2|TRBV3-1/TRBV3-2|NA|TRBJ2-5
CASSRALIGTSGGAGLTQYF
TGTGCCAGCAGCCGTGCCCTCATCGGGACTAGCGGGGGGGCCGGCCTGACCCAGTACTTC
>NA|TRBV13|NA|TRBJ1-5
CASSFSYTRNQPQHF
TGTGCCAGCAGCTTTAGTTACACCCGCAATCAGCCCCAGCATTTT
>NA|TRBV5-1|NA|TRBJ1-1
CASSLTGMNTEAFF
TGCGCCAGCAGCTTGACAGGGATGAACACTGAAGCTTTCTTT
>NA|TRBV19|NA|TRBJ1-5
CASRRQSNQPQHF
TGTGCCAGTAGGAGACAGTCCAATCAGCCCCAGCATTTT
>TRBD1|TRBV28|NA|TRBJ1-4
CASSVRDSGSHEKLFF
TGTGCCAGCAGTGTAAGGGACAGTGGGAGCCATGAAAAACTGTTTTTT
>TRBD1|TRBV5-5|NA|TRBJ2-1
CASSIGTESSYNEQFF
TGTGCCAGCAGCATAGGGACAGAGAGCTCCTACAATGAGCAGTTCTTC
>TRBD1|TRBV2|NA|TRBJ1-5
CASSSDRVGQPQHF
TGTGCCAGCAGTTCTGACAGGGTTGGACAGCCCCAGCATTTT
>NA|TRBV10-3|NA|TRBJ1-2
CAISEGLYGYTF
TGTGCCATCAGTGAAGGTCTCTATGGCTACACCTTC
>NA|TRBV7-9|NA|TRBJ1-1
CASRLPVNTEAFF
TGTGCCAGCCGACTTCCAGTGAACACTGAAGCTTTCTTT
>NA|TRBV7-2|NA|TRBJ1-1
CASRLGLNTEAFF
TGTGCCAGCAGATTAGGGCTGAACACTGAAGCTTTCTTT
>NA|TRBV28|NA|TRBJ2-6
CASLTAFSGANVLTF
TGTGCCAGCTTGACAGCATTCTCTGGGGCCAACGTCCTGACTTTC
>NA|TRBV6-2/TRBV6-3|NA|TRBJ1-3
CASSYFRDSGNTIYF
TGTGCCAGCAGTTACTTTCGGGACTCTGGAAACACCATATATTTT
>NA|TRBV6-5|NA|TRBJ1-5
CASSSDPGQPQHF
TGTGCCAGCAGTTCAGACCCCGGTCAGCCCCAGCATTTT
>TRBD1|TRBV5-4|NA|TRBJ1-1
CASSSPGQGSTEAFF
TGTGCCAGCAGCTCCCCGGGACAGGGGTCCACTGAAGCTTTCTTT
>NA|TRBV18|NA|TRBJ1-1
CASSPNAPGGSTEAFF
TGTGCCAGCTCACCAAACGCGCCGGGGGGGAGCACTGAAGCTTTCTTT
>TRBD1|TRBV5-8|NA|TRBJ1-2
CASSSGGDRGLGHGYTF
TGTGCCAGCAGCTCCGGTGGGGACAGGGGGCTGGGGCATGGCTACACCTTC
>NA|TRBV2|few|TRBJ2-7
CASWQTSSYEQYF
TGTGCCAGCTGGCAGACTTCCTCCTACGAGCAGTACTTC
>NA|TRBV14|NA|TRBJ1-1
CASSLNRVGSAEAFF
TGTGCCAGCAGCTTAAACAGGGTCGGGTCGGCTGAAGCTTTCTTT
>NA|TRBV2|NA|TRBJ1-4
CASRPDRLGEKLFF
TGTGCCAGCCGACCAGACCGATTAGGGGAAAAACTGTTTTTT
>NA|TRBV3-1/TRBV3-2|once|TRBJ2-2
CASSPGTLNTGELFF
TGTGCCAGCAGCCCGGGGACTCTGAACACCGGGGAGCTGTTTTTT
>NA|TRBV5-5|few|TRBJ2-1
CASSGDSYNEQFF
TGTGCCAGCAGCGGGGACTCTTACAATGAGCAGTTCTTC
>NA|TRBV19|NA|TRBJ2-1
CASSWGGPGEQFF
TGTGCCAGTAGTTGGGGGGGCCCCGGTGAGCAGTTCTTC
>TRBD1|TRBV19|NA|TRBJ1-3
CASSSGTGVTLSSGNTIYF
TGTGCCAGTAGCTCCGGGACAGGGGTTACCCTTTCCTCTGGAAACACCATATATTTT
>NA|TRBV4-1|NA|TRBJ2-6
CASSQAGVGANVLTF
TGCGCCAGCAGCCAAGCCGGGGTTGGGGCCAACGTCCTGACTTTC
>NA|TRBV5-4|NA|TRBJ1-4
CASSPGGRQGGEKLFF
TGTGCCAGCAGCCCCGGTGGTAGACAAGGGGGTGAAAAACTGTTTTTT